The sequence of this T cell receptor beta chain was determined in a study of shared clonotypes between healthy human individuals. Study background: Two female and three male donors aged 18 to 49 were enrolled.

Broader study findings: Enrolling few donors narrowed the genetic and exposure-history diversity that was represented.

Only Caucasian adults living in Nashville, Tennessee served as donors. As concerns this clone: No antigen is known for it.

Measured with immunoSEQ multiplex PCR; TCRdb has only the in-frame clones, and not every one. The repertoire holds 2 million to 2.5 million clones, more than 80% seen once, with 0.39% in the top ten. The TCR comes from a man aged 18 to 30 in good health. Some clones in this sample may be carry-over from other donors' samples. Sequenced input: naive CD4+ T cells from PBMCs. Subset defined: CD45RA+ positively selected.

This CDR3 reads CASSERGDTGELFF. The CDR3 DNA reads TGTGCCAGCAGTGAACGGGGCGACACCGGGGAGCTGTTTTTT. The chain couples TRBV2 to TRBJ2-2, with D possibly being TRBD1 or TRBD2 (5 bases each). V lost 2 bases and J 3 bases, leaving 7 bases between the germline ends. The CDR3 extends over 14 amino acids. The germline gives CDR1 SNHLY, CDR2 FYNNEI.